Listed below are T cell receptor beta chains from one sample, sequenced in a study of cytomegalovirus exposure and HLA in healthy donors. The assay was immunoSEQ multiplex PCR, and TCRdb's table has in-frame clones only and misses some. The data contain around 78,000 clones, 65% to 80% of them singletons. Sequencing was performed on PBMCs. The source is a woman aged 40 to 55 in good health and CMV-seropositive. CDR3s include the opening cysteine and the closing phenylalanine or tryptophan. The order of the fields is J gene, clone size, D gene, V gene, CDR3 protein, CDR3 DNA. The D gene is left open where the match is weak. Clone size, where shown, is once, few, many, or a class for clones that have expanded.

TRBJ2-7 | . | . | TRBV10-1 | CASSVTQWSEQYF | TGCGCCAGCAGTGTAACCCAATGGAGCGAGCAGTACTTC
TRBJ2-3 | . | TRBD2 | TRBV7-2 | CASSLSGRSTDTQYF | TGTGCCAGCAGCTTAAGCGGGAGAAGCACAGATACGCAGTATTTT
TRBJ1-5 | . | TRBD1 | TRBV27 | CASSGQGARQPQHF | TGTGCCAGCAGTGGACAGGGGGCAAGGCAGCCCCAGCATTTT
TRBJ2-1 | . | . | TRBV5-1 | CASSPIGIEGEQFF | TGCGCCAGCAGCCCCATCGGGATCGAGGGTGAGCAGTTCTTC
TRBJ2-7 | . | . | TRBV5-1 | CASSLEGTLSYEQYF | TGCGCCAGCAGCTTGGAAGGGACTCTTTCCTACGAGCAGTACTTC
TRBJ2-7 | . | TRBD1 | TRBV7-9 | CASSHPGTGVDEQYF | TGTGCCAGCAGCCACCCCGGGACAGGGGTCGATGAGCAGTACTTC
TRBJ2-1 | . | TRBD1 | TRBV18 | CAGSSGTGWDEQFF | TGTGCCGGATCTTCCGGGACAGGATGGGATGAGCAGTTCTTC
TRBJ1-4 | . | TRBD1 | TRBV5-8 | CASSTGQGTTNEKLFF | TGTGCCAGCAGCACGGGACAGGGGACGACTAATGAAAAACTGTTTTTT
TRBJ2-2 | once | . | TRBV18 | CASSVSSGANTGELFF | TGTGCCAGCTCGGTTTCGTCGGGTGCGAACACCGGGGAGCTGTTTTTT
TRBJ1-2 | once | TRBD1 | TRBV28 | CASSPSTGVYGYTF | TGTGCCAGCAGTCCGTCGACAGGGGTCTATGGCTACACCTTC
TRBJ2-1 | . | . | TRBV29-1 | CSVEADRNEQFF | TGCAGCGTTGAAGCCGACAGAAATGAGCAGTTCTTC
TRBJ2-5 | . | . | TRBV7-9 | CASSLGTAQETQYF | TGTGCCAGCAGCTTAGGGACAGCCCAAGAGACCCAGTACTTC
TRBJ2-5 | . | . | TRBV4-2 | CASSQDLLGGAQETQYF | TGTGCCAGCAGCCAAGATCTTTTGGGCGGGGCCCAAGAGACCCAGTACTTC
TRBJ2-7 | few | . | TRBV7-8 | CASSLGAREQYF | TGTGCCAGCAGCTTGGGGGCTAGGGAGCAGTACTTC
TRBJ2-7 | . | . | TRBV6-6 | CASSYSTASYEQYF | TGTGCCAGCAGTTACTCTACAGCCTCCTACGAGCAGTACTTC
TRBJ1-4 | few | TRBD1 | TRBV5-1 | CASSKGAGEKLFF | TGCGCCAGCAGCAAGGGGGCAGGTGAAAAACTGTTTTTT